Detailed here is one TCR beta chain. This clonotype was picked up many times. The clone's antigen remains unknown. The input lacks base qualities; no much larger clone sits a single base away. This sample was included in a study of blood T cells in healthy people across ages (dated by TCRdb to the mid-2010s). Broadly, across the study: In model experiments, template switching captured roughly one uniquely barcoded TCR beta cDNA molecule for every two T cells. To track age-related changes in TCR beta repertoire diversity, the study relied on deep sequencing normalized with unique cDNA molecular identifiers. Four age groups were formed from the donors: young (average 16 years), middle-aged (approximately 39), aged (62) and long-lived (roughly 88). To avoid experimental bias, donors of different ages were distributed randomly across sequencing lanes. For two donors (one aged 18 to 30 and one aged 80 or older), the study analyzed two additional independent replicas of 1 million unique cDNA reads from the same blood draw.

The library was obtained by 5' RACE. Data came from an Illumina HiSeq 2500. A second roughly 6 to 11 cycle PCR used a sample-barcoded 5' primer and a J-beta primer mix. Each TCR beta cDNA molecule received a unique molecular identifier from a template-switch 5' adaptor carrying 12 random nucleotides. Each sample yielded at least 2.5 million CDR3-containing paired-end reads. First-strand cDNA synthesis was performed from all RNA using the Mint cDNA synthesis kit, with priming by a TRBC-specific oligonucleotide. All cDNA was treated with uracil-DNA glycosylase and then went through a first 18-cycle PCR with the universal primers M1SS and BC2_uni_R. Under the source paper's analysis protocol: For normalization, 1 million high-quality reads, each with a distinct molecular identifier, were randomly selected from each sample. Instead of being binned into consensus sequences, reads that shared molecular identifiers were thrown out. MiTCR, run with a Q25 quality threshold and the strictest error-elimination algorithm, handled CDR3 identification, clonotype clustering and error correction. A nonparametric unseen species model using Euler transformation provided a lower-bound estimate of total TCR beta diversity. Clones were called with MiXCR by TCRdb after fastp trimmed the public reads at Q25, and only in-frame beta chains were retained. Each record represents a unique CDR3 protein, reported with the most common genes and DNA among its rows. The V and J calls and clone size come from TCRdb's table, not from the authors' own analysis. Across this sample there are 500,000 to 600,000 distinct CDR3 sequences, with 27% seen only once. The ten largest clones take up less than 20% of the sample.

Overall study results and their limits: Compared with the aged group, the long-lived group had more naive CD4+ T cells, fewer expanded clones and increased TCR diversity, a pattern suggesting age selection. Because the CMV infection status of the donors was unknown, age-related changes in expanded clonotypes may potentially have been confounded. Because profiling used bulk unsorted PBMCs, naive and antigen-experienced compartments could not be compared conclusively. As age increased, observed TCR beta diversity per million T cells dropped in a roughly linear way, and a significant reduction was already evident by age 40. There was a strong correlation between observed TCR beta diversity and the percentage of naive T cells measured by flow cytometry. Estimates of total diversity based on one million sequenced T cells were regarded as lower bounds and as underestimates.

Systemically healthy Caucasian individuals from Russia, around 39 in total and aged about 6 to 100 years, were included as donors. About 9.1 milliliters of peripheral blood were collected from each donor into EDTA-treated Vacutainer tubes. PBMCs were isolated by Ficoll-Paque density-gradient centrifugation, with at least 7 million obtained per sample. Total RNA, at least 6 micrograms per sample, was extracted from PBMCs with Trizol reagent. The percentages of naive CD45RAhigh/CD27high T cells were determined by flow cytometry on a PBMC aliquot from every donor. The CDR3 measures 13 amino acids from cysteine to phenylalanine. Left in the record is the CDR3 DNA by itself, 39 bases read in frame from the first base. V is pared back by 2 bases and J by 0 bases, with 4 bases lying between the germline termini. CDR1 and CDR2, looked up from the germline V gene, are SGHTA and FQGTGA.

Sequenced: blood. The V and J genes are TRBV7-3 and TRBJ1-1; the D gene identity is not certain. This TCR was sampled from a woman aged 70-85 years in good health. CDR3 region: CASSLVLNTEAFF. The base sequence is TGTGCCAGCAGCTTAGTTCTGAACACTGAAGCTTTCTTT.